The rows below give T cell receptor beta chains drawn from one sample of a study of control samples from healthy donors and cancer patients. This table comes from immunoSEQ multiplex PCR, and its TCRdb copy is limited to in-frame clones, with some not included. This sample contains fewer than 200,000 clones. Sequencing was carried out using blood. These receptors were collected from a young woman in good health. CDR3s include the opening cysteine and the closing phenylalanine or tryptophan.

>TRBV28|TRBJ1-2
CASSLATQPSGYTF
>TRBV29-1|TRBJ1-2
CSVEESGRGRSYTF
>TRBV24-1|TRBJ1-3
CATSDLGDSGNTIYF
>TRBV12-3/TRBV12-4|TRBJ1-4
CASSLEKLFF
>TRBV28|TRBJ2-3
CASSLPGADTQYF
>TRBV4-3|TRBJ1-2
CASSQTTGESYGYTF
>TRBV29-1|TRBJ1-2
CSVEVEGLDGDYGYTF
>TRBV7-2|TRBJ2-7
CASSSSLYEQYF
>TRBV4-1|TRBJ1-5
CASRAGTGNQPQHF
>TRBV5-5|TRBJ1-4
CASSGGPGTGSRRNEKLFF
>TRBV2|TRBJ1-5
CASTRDIGGQPQHF
>TRBV6-4|TRBJ1-1
CASSGPPWAFF
>TRBV4-3|TRBJ2-3
CASSQDAAGVSSFRADTQYF
>TRBV12-3/TRBV12-4|TRBJ1-5
CASSLLGQPQHF
>TRBV11-2|TRBJ1-1
CASTTGNTEAFF
>TRBV21-1|TRBJ1-4
CASSKRGQGGGEKLFF
>TRBV6-5|TRBJ2-1
CASSYGGSSYNEQFF
>TRBV4-3|TRBJ1-2
CASSQVGGSSYGYTF